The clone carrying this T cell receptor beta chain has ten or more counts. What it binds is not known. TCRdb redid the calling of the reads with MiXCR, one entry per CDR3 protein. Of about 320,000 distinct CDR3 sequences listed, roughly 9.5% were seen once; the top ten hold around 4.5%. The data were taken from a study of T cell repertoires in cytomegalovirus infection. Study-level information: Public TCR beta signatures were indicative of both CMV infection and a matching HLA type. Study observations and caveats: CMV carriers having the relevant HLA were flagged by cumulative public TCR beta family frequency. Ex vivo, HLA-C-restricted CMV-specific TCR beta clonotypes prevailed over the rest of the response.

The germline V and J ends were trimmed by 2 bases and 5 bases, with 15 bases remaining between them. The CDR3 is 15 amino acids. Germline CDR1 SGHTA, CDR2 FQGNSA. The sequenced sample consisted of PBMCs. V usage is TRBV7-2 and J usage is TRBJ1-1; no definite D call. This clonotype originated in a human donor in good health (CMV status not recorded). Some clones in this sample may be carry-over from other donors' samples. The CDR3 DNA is TGTGCCAGCAGCTTACCGCGTAGGGCGGGGACTGAAGCTTTCTTT. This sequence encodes CASSLPRRAGTEAFF. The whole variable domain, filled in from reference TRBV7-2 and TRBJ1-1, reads GAGVSQSPSNKVTEKGKDVELRCDPISGHTALYWYRQSLGQGLEFLIYFQGNSAPDKSGLPSDRFSAERTGGSVSTLTIQRTQQEDSAVYLCASSLPRRAGTEAFFGQGTRLTVV.